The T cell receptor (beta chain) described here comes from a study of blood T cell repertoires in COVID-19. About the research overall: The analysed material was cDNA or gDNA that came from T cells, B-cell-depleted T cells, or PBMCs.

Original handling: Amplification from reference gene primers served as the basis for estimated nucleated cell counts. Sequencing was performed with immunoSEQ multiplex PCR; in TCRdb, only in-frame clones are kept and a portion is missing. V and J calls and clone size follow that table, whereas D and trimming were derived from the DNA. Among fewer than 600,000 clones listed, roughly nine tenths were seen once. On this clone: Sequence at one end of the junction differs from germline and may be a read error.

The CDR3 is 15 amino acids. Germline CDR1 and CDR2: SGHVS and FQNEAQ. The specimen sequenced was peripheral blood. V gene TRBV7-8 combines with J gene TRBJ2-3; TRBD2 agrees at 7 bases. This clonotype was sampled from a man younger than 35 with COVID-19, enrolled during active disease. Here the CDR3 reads CASSSSSGRTDTQYF. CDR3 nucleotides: TGTGCCAGCAGCAGCTCTAGCGGCCGCACGGATACGCAGTATTTT.